This is a list of T cell receptor beta chains from one sample in a study of cytotoxic CD8 clonotypes in ibrutinib-treated CLL. Measured with immunoSEQ multiplex PCR; TCRdb has only the in-frame clones, and not every one. The sample has about 310,000 clones, just under 80% seen once. The specimen was PBMCs, collected before ibrutinib treatment. These TCRs come from a human donor with chronic lymphocytic leukemia. The conserved cysteine and the conserved F or W are not part of the CDR3 here. Each record gives: J gene, clone size, D gene, V gene, CDR3 protein. D genes are given only for firm matches. For some rows the clone size is stated as once, few or many, or as a class when expanded; others skip it.

j_gene: TRBJ2-7
abundance: -
d_gene: -
v_gene: TRBV7-2
CDR3aa: ASSLGDRPYEQY

j_gene: TRBJ2-7
abundance: -
d_gene: TRBD1
v_gene: TRBV2
CDR3aa: ASFGQGASEYEQY

j_gene: TRBJ2-1
abundance: once
d_gene: -
v_gene: TRBV28
CDR3aa: ASSNRAPYMF

j_gene: TRBJ2-2
abundance: -
d_gene: -
v_gene: TRBV7-8
CDR3aa: ANRRDDLTGELF

j_gene: TRBJ2-6
abundance: -
d_gene: -
v_gene: TRBV2
CDR3aa: ASSRWGRASGANVLT

j_gene: TRBJ2-3
abundance: -
d_gene: -
v_gene: TRBV9
CDR3aa: ASSLRLGGTDTQY

j_gene: TRBJ1-4
abundance: -
d_gene: -
v_gene: TRBV6-5
CDR3aa: ASSNTYNEKLF

j_gene: TRBJ2-5
abundance: -
d_gene: -
v_gene: TRBV28
CDR3aa: ATSPGLGYQETQY

j_gene: TRBJ2-3
abundance: -
d_gene: -
v_gene: TRBV27
CDR3aa: ASSLEVSTDTQY

j_gene: TRBJ1-4
abundance: -
d_gene: TRBD1
v_gene: TRBV28
CDR3aa: ASSHNRGISEKLF

j_gene: TRBJ2-2
abundance: once
d_gene: -
v_gene: TRBV29-1
CDR3aa: SAHGGTNTGELF

j_gene: TRBJ2-3
abundance: -
d_gene: -
v_gene: TRBV28
CDR3aa: ASSFKERFTDTQY

j_gene: TRBJ2-7
abundance: -
d_gene: TRBD2
v_gene: TRBV9
CDR3aa: ASSSTGLAGGEQY

j_gene: TRBJ1-1
abundance: -
d_gene: -
v_gene: TRBV9
CDR3aa: ASSVEMNTEAF

j_gene: TRBJ1-4
abundance: -
d_gene: -
v_gene: TRBV10-3
CDR3aa: AISGQGREKLF

j_gene: TRBJ1-5
abundance: -
d_gene: -
v_gene: TRBV6-5
CDR3aa: ASTDGPYSNQPQH

j_gene: TRBJ2-3
abundance: -
d_gene: TRBD2
v_gene: TRBV11-2
CDR3aa: ASSLDNLSGMTDTQY

j_gene: TRBJ2-4
abundance: -
d_gene: -
v_gene: TRBV9
CDR3aa: ASSALADLAKNIQY

j_gene: TRBJ2-5
abundance: -
d_gene: -
v_gene: TRBV5-4
CDR3aa: ASSSDKQETQY

j_gene: TRBJ2-1
abundance: -
d_gene: TRBD2
v_gene: TRBV15
CDR3aa: ATSRNLASGRNNEQF

j_gene: TRBJ2-3
abundance: -
d_gene: -
v_gene: TRBV27
CDR3aa: ASSPPGRAGSTDTQY

j_gene: TRBJ2-3
abundance: -
d_gene: TRBD1
v_gene: TRBV9
CDR3aa: ASSRTGITDTQY

j_gene: TRBJ2-7
abundance: -
d_gene: -
v_gene: TRBV11-3
CDR3aa: ASSLNSNYEQY

j_gene: TRBJ2-7
abundance: -
d_gene: TRBD1
v_gene: TRBV5-1
CDR3aa: ASSWGQGPYEQY

j_gene: TRBJ2-7
abundance: -
d_gene: -
v_gene: TRBV7-2
CDR3aa: ASSLIGLRHEQY

j_gene: TRBJ1-1
abundance: few
d_gene: -
v_gene: TRBV7-8
CDR3aa: ASSLLTGNTEAF

j_gene: TRBJ2-7
abundance: -
d_gene: -
v_gene: TRBV10-3
CDR3aa: AISDIPGASSYEQY

j_gene: TRBJ2-5
abundance: -
d_gene: TRBD2
v_gene: TRBV6-5
CDR3aa: ASSYGGSIETQY

j_gene: TRBJ1-5
abundance: -
d_gene: -
v_gene: TRBV12-5
CDR3aa: ASGLVHTEYSFNQPQH

j_gene: TRBJ1-2
abundance: -
d_gene: -
v_gene: TRBV4-1
CDR3aa: ASSQVFMQVYGYT

j_gene: TRBJ2-7
abundance: few
d_gene: -
v_gene: TRBV2
CDR3aa: ASSLLADYEQY

j_gene: TRBJ2-2
abundance: -
d_gene: TRBD2
v_gene: TRBV5-6
CDR3aa: ASSDLSGRAAGTGELF

j_gene: TRBJ2-1
abundance: -
d_gene: -
v_gene: TRBV28
CDR3aa: ASSFWEVNEQF

j_gene: TRBJ2-7
abundance: -
d_gene: -
v_gene: TRBV10-1
CDR3aa: ASSGGPLEQY

j_gene: TRBJ2-7
abundance: once
d_gene: TRBD2
v_gene: TRBV5-5
CDR3aa: ASSLRLAGEEYEQY

j_gene: TRBJ2-7
abundance: few
d_gene: TRBD1
v_gene: TRBV29-1
CDR3aa: SVATGDEQY

j_gene: TRBJ2-7
abundance: -
d_gene: -
v_gene: TRBV11-2
CDR3aa: ASSWRTSYEQY

j_gene: TRBJ2-3
abundance: -
d_gene: -
v_gene: TRBV20-1
CDR3aa: SANGAYTQY

j_gene: TRBJ2-5
abundance: -
d_gene: -
v_gene: TRBV4-1
CDR3aa: ASSQLSRDQETQY

j_gene: TRBJ2-5
abundance: -
d_gene: TRBD1
v_gene: TRBV9
CDR3aa: ASSVRTGGKAETQY